The T cell receptor beta chain under discussion was sequenced for a study of shared clonotypes between healthy human individuals. Overall study findings and caveats: Rarefaction curves obtained for sorted subsets showed sequencing incomplete despite large depth.

Between the trimmed V and J ends, which lost 4 bases and 3 bases, there was a span of 16 bases. Germline V gives CDR1 MNHEY, CDR2 SVGAGI. This CDR3 has 15 amino acids. Note on this clone: What it recognizes is unknown.

Naivety among CD8 cells was defined by CD45RO negativity and positive CCR7 selection, thereby excluding terminally differentiated effector memory CD45RA+ cells. Recent vaccinations or acute infections were absent in the healthy HIV-negative adult donors. The method was immunoSEQ multiplex PCR; TCRdb's version includes in-frame clones alone and lacks a portion of them. The table shows around 2,000,000 clones, with about 95% occurring only once. The source of this sequence is a man aged 18 to 29 in good health. Sequenced material: naive CD8+ T cells sorted from blood. The chain recombines TRBV6-5 with TRBJ2-7, with D unresolved. DNA of the CDR3: TGTGCCAGCAGTTTAGGTTGGAACTTCATCTACGAGCAGTACTTC. Translated, it gives CASSLGWNFIYEQYF.